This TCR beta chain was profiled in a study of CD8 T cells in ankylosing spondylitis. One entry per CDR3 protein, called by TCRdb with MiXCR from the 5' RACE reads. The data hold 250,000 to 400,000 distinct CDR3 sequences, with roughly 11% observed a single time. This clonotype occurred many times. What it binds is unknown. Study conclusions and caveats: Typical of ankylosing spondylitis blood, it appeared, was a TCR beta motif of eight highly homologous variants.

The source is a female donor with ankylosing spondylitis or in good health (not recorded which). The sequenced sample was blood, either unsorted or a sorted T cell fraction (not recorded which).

Here the CDR3 reads CASSLTDRITDTQYF. The CDR3 DNA reads TGTGCCAGCAGCTTAACGGACAGGATCACAGATACGCAGTATTTT. The chain couples TRBV7-7 to TRBJ2-3; 7 nucleotides match TRBD1. The CDR3 length is 15 residues. Germline loops: CDR1 SSHAT, CDR2 FNYEAQ (reference sequence). J was trimmed by 2 bases and V by 2 bases; bases with no gene match: 4. Together with reference TRBV7-7 and TRBJ2-3, the CDR3 gives the full variable domain: GAGVSQSPRYKVTKRGQDVTLRCDPISSHATLYWYQQALGQGPEFLTYFNYEAQPDKSGLPSDRFSAERPEGSISTLTIQRTEQRDSAMYRCASSLTDRITDTQYFGPGTRLTVL.